Following are 7 T cell receptor beta chains from one sample sequenced in a study of CD8+CD57+ T cells in acquired aplastic anemia. Profiles of TCR beta VDJ and CDR3 were generated from a genomic DNA template. TCRdb ran MiXCR on the reads and lists one entry per CDR3 protein. The table shows some 200,000 distinct CDR3 sequences, with about half occurring only once. Patients chosen for sequencing had CD8+CD57+ cells that had expanded, as shown by flow cytometry. The sequencing input was sorted CD4+, CD8+, or CD8+CD57+ T cells (not recorded which) from PBMCs. The receptors come from a human donor with aplastic anemia.

This clonotype was seen repeatedly, ten times or more. This chain connects TRBV28 to TRBJ1-2; D perhaps matches TRBD1 (6 bases). Germline V lookup: CDR1 MDHEN, CDR2 SYDVKM. CDR3 length equals 14 residues. Trimming removed 6 bases at V and 8 bases at J, with 19 bases between. CDR3 nucleotide sequence: TGTGCCAGCAGACCGGGCTCACGGGGGGGCGGCTACACCTTC. It codes for CASRPGSRGGGYTF.

This sequence joins TRBV20-1 and TRBJ2-7; 11 bases align to TRBD1. CDR3 length: 14 amino acids. V was pared by 6 bases and J by 6 bases, with 10 bases of the junction left unmatched. Germline CDR1 is DFQATT and CDR2 is SNEGSKA (reference sequence). The chain's CDR3 is CSAMAGQGGVEQYF. For the CDR3, the DNA is TGCAGTGCCATGGCGGGACAGGGGGGCGTCGAGCAGTACTTC.

This chain links TRBV5-6 with TRBJ1-6; 7 bases are a match to TRBD1. The germline V gene has CDR1 SGHDT and CDR2 YYEEEE. The CDR3 covers 14 residues. With V trimmed by 4 bases and J by 10 bases, 8 bases remained unmatched. The chain's CDR3 is CASSPRQGGSPLHF. The DNA for the CDR3 is TGTGCCAGCAGCCCGAGACAGGGCGGCTCACCCCTCCACTTT. Combining the CDR3 with reference TRBV5-6 and TRBJ1-6 gives the whole variable domain DAGVTQSPTHLIKTRGQQVTLRCSPKSGHDTVSWYQQALGQGPQFIFQYYEEEERQRGNFPDRFSGHQFPNYSSELNVNALLLGDSALYLCASSPRQGGSPLHFGNGTRLTVT.

This clonotype was picked up many times. This chain uses TRBV7-9 with TRBJ2-5; D is possibly TRBD1 (6 bases). Trimming stripped 4 bases from V and 4 bases from J, with 19 bases between. The V gene's germline CDR1 is SEHNR and CDR2 FQNEAQ (reference sequence). The CDR3 contains 16 residues. CDR3 bases: TGTGCCAGCAGCTCCCACGCCTCCAGGGGTGGAGAGACCCAGTACTTC. Translated: CASSSHASRGGETQYF.

The chain joins TRBV7-6 to TRBJ2-1; 8 bases are a match to TRBD1. After removal of 0 bases from V and 8 bases from J, the junction contained 6 bases not matched to a gene. Germline loops: CDR1 SGHVS, CDR2 FNYEAQ. This CDR3 spans 15 amino acids. CDR3 loop: CASSLAVAGGYEQFF. CDR3 coding DNA: TGTGCCAGCAGCTTAGCGGTCGCAGGGGGCTATGAGCAGTTCTTC.

The CDR3 loop reads CASMGMAGTDTQYF. The DNA for the CDR3 is TGTGCCAGCATGGGGATGGCGGGCACAGATACGCAGTATTTT. The chain uses TRBV25-1 and TRBJ2-3; no reliable D call. The CDR3 has 14 amino acids. Trimming took 7 bases from V and 1 from J, leaving 12 bases between them. Looked up from germline, CDR1 is MGHDK and CDR2 is SYGVNS. Combining the CDR3 with reference TRBV25-1 and TRBJ2-3 gives the whole variable domain EADIYQTPRYLVIGTGKKITLECSQTMGHDKMYWYQQDPGMELHLIHYSYGVNSTEKGDLSSESTVSRIRTEHFPLTLESARPSHTSQYLCASMGMAGTDTQYFGPGTRLTVL.

J is TRBJ1-1 and V is TRBV7-9; D may be TRBD1 (5 bases). Trimming left V 7 bases short and J 5 bases short, with 17 bases between. This CDR3 spans 14 amino acids. The germline gives CDR1 SEHNR, CDR2 FQNEAQ (reference sequence). CDR3 sequence reads: CASMLGGAGTEAFF. CDR3 in DNA: TGTGCCAGCATGCTTGGGGGTGCAGGAACTGAAGCTTTCTTT. Full variable domain (rest looked up from reference TRBV7-9 and TRBJ1-1): DTGVSQNPRHKITKRGQNVTFRCDPISEHNRLYWYRQTLGQGPEFLTYFQNEAQLEKSRLLSDRFSAERPKGSFSTLEIQRTEQGDSAMYLCASMLGGAGTEAFFGQGTRLTVV.